A single sample is the source of the 27 T cell receptor beta chains below, sequenced in a study of T cells in localized non-small cell lung cancer. Libraries were prepared by immunoSEQ multiplex PCR; TCRdb keeps only in-frame clonotypes and omits some of them. Altogether approximately 5,100 clones are present, 25% to 35% being singletons, with the ten largest covering 7% to 10%. Sequencing was performed on lung tumor tissue, taken before any cancer treatment. The receptors shown here come from a woman between 35 and 75 years old with stage II squamous cell lung carcinoma.

The V call is TRBV6-8, the J call TRBJ1-5; 11 bases line up with TRBD1. V was pared by 5 bases and J by 7 bases, with 7 bases of the junction left unmatched. CDR1 is MNHGY and CDR2 is SAAAGT in the germline V gene. The CDR3 is 15 residues long. CDR3 region: CASSPGTGGHQPQHF. The CDR3 DNA follows: TGTGCCAGCAGTCCCGGGACAGGGGGTCACCAGCCCCAGCATTTT.

This clone came up many times. The chain joins TRBV7-8 to TRBJ1-1, with a tentative D call TRBD1 (5 bases). V dropped 5 bases and J dropped 1 base, with 8 bases sitting between them. The CDR3 totals 13 residues. Germline assignment: CDR1 SGHVS and CDR2 FQNEAQ. CDR3 region: CASSQGPNTEAFF. The DNA of the CDR3 is TGTGCCAGCAGCCAGGGCCCGAACACTGAAGCTTTCTTT.

The chain has TRBV25-1 and TRBJ1-5; tentative D call: TRBD1 (5 bases). This CDR3 has 13 amino acids. Trimming took 2 bases from V and 5 from J, leaving 7 bases between them. CDR1 is MGHDK, CDR2 SYGVNS, per germline. For the CDR3, the DNA is TGTGCCAGCAGTGAACGGGGGGATCAGCCCCAGCATTTT. Translated, it gives CASSERGDQPQHF. The full variable domain, its missing parts supplied by reference TRBV25-1 and TRBJ1-5, is EADIYQTPRYLVIGTGKKITLECSQTMGHDKMYWYQQDPGMELHLIHYSYGVNSTEKGDLSSESTVSRIRTEHFPLTLESARPSHTSQYLCASSERGDQPQHFGDGTRLSIL.

This CDR3 is CASSWESNYGYTF. The CDR3 region has the DNA TGTGCCAGCTCCTGGGAGAGTAACTATGGCTACACCTTC. The chain carries TRBV18 and TRBJ1-2; D is unresolved. CDR1 KGHSH and CDR2 LQKENI come from the germline V gene. V gave up 6 bases and J gave up 1 base, with 9 bases separating them. This CDR3 spans 13 amino acids. The whole variable domain, filled in from reference TRBV18 and TRBJ1-2, reads NAGVMQNPRHLVRRRGQEARLRCSPMKGHSHVYWYRQLPEEGLKFMVYLQKENIIDESGMPKERFSAEFPKEGPSILRIQQVVRGDSAAYFCASSWESNYGYTFGSGTRLTVV.

The V gene is TRBV30, the J gene TRBJ1-2, with 7 positions matching TRBD1. V lost 7 bases to trimming and J lost 3 bases; unmatched junction nucleotides: 5. In germline, CDR1 is GTSNPN, CDR2 SVGIG (reference sequence). The CDR3 has 12 amino acids. CDR3 region: CALPQGDYGYTF. CDR3 DNA: TGTGCCTTGCCCCAGGGGGACTATGGCTACACCTTC. The variable domain in full, with the rest retrieved from reference TRBV30 and TRBJ1-2, is SQTIHQWPATLVQPVGSPLSLECTVEGTSNPNLYWYRQAAGRGLQLLFYSVGIGQISSEVPQNLSASRPQDRQFILSSKKLLLSDSGFYLCALPQGDYGYTFGSGTRLTVV.

This clone is judged medium-sized. The rearrangement links TRBV9 to TRBJ2-1; D gene ambiguous. V was cut by 0 bases and J by 6 bases, with 10 bases left in between. The CDR3 extends over 14 amino acids. The V gene's germline CDR1 is SGDLS and CDR2 YYNGEE. The CDR3 region is CASSVDPNLNEQFF. The CDR3 nucleotides read TGTGCCAGCAGCGTAGATCCCAACCTCAATGAGCAGTTCTTC.

This clone was counted only a few times. J is TRBJ2-5 and V is TRBV9; TRBD2 matches 8 bases. The CDR3 length is 16 residues. From germline, CDR1 is SGDLS and CDR2 YYNGEE. Trimming removed 0 bases from V and 4 bases from J; junction bases left unmatched: 8. The CDR3 DNA follows: TGTGCCAGCAGCGTAGGGCTAGCGGGCCTCGGAGAGACCCAGTACTTC. Protein: CASSVGLAGLGETQYF.

This clone came up a few times. The gene calls are TRBV11-3 and TRBJ1-2; D unresolved. Germline V CDR1 and CDR2: SGHNT, YENEEA. The CDR3 sequence is 15 residues long. The germline V and J ends were trimmed by 5 bases and 4 bases, with 17 bases remaining between them. The CDR3 nucleotides read TGTGCCAGCAGCCTGGAAGTCGGGCGGTTCTATGGCTACACCTTC. Translating it yields CASSLEVGRFYGYTF.

The chain uses TRBV18 and TRBJ2-2, with a tentative D call TRBD2 (5 bases). CDR3 length: 20 residues. Looked up from germline, CDR1 is KGHSH and CDR2 is LQKENI. Trimming removed 4 bases at V and 5 bases at J, with 29 bases between. CDR3 sequence reads: CASSQRLSGGRPTRTGELFF. In nucleotides, the CDR3 is TGTGCCAGCTCACAAAGGTTATCAGGAGGCAGACCCACGAGAACCGGGGAGCTGTTTTTT.

The rearrangement links TRBV25-1 to TRBJ2-3, with D perhaps TRBD2 (5 bases). This CDR3 has 14 amino acids. Germline V CDR1 and CDR2: MGHDK, SYGVNS. V lost 2 bases, J lost 5 bases, and 11 bases lay in between. In DNA form, the CDR3 reads TGTGCCAGCAGTGAAGGTAGAGGGATAGATACGCAGTATTTT. Its translation is CASSEGRGIDTQYF.

This clone is labeled as medium-sized. The V gene is TRBV11-3, the J gene TRBJ2-5; 10 bases are shared with TRBD2. Germline V CDR1 and CDR2: SGHNT, YENEEA. V dropped 4 bases and J dropped 4; count of bases not matched to a gene: 6. This CDR3 is 15 amino acids long. CDR3 loop: CASSSSGRGVETQYF. The CDR3 DNA follows: TGTGCCAGCAGCTCCAGCGGGAGGGGGGTAGAGACCCAGTACTTC.

This clone appeared a few times. The chain combines TRBV28 with TRBJ1-3; TRBD1 is a possible D gene (5 bases). Between the trimmed V and J ends, which lost 1 base and 2 bases, there was a span of 15 bases. CDR3 length: 17 residues. Germline V gives CDR1 MDHEN, CDR2 SYDVKM. The CDR3 sequence: CASSLFRMGGTGNTIYF. In nucleotides, the CDR3 is TGTGCCAGCAGTTTATTTAGGATGGGGGGGACTGGAAACACCATATATTTT. Based on the CDR3 plus reference TRBV28 and TRBJ1-3, the full variable domain is DVKVTQSSRYLVKRTGEKVFLECVQDMDHENMFWYRQDPGLGLRLIYFSYDVKMKEKGDIPEGYSVSREKKERFSLILESASTNQTSMYLCASSLFRMGGTGNTIYFGEGSWLTVV.

Notes on this clone: This CDR3 is also generated by other DNA sequences in the sample. This chain uses TRBV19 with TRBJ1-1, with D possibly TRBD1 on 5 matching bases. The CDR3 is 15 amino acids. Germline lookup yields CDR1 LNHDA and CDR2 SQIVND (reference sequence). Trimming took off 2 bases at V and 1 base at J, with 11 bases between the two ends. CDR3 sequence: CASSISRAGNTEAFF. The CDR3 DNA follows: TGTGCCAGTAGTATAAGCAGGGCGGGGAACACTGAAGCTTTCTTT.

The chain recombines TRBV6-1 with TRBJ1-2; maybe TRBD1 (5 bases). The germline V gene encodes CDR1 MNHNS and CDR2 SASEGT. Trimming stripped 1 base from V and 0 bases from J, with 6 bases between. The CDR3 is 14 residues long. The CDR3 coding sequence is TGTGCCAGCAGTGAAGGGGGGGCTAACTATGGCTACACCTTC. Translating it yields CASSEGGANYGYTF.

This rearrangement joins TRBV28 to TRBJ2-3; 9 bases agree with TRBD2. In germline, CDR1 is MDHEN, CDR2 SYDVKM. This CDR3 region has 15 residues. Unmatched junction bases numbered 7, after V lost 6 bases and J lost 3 bases. In nucleotides, the CDR3 is TGTGCCAGCAGACAGCCGGGACTAGCAACAGATACGCAGTATTTT. Protein sequence: CASRQPGLATDTQYF.

By sample share, this clone is medium-sized. The chain uses TRBV5-1 and TRBJ2-1, with 8 bases identical to TRBD2. J gave up 0 bases and V 4 bases, and 6 bases lay outside the gene matches. The length of the CDR3 is 16 residues. Germline CDR1 SGHRS, CDR2 YFSETQ. The CDR3 is CASSPQSGSSYNEQFF. The CDR3 DNA reads TGCGCCAGCAGCCCGCAGAGCGGGAGCTCCTACAATGAGCAGTTCTTC.

This clone was seen a handful of times. The chain carries TRBV11-3 and TRBJ1-5, with 8 positions matching TRBD1. V gave up 4 bases and J gave up 5 bases; unmatched junction bases: 7. The CDR3 is 15 residues long. Germline V gene lookup returns CDR1 SGHNT and CDR2 YENEEA. The CDR3 region has the DNA TGTGCCAGCAGCTGGGGAGGGACAGGCTATCAGCCCCAGCATTTT. Amino acid sequence: CASSWGGTGYQPQHF. Full variable domain (remainder filled in from reference TRBV11-3 and TRBJ1-5): EAGVVQSPRYKIIEKKQPVAFWCNPISGHNTLYWYLQNLGQGPELLIRYENEEAVDDSQLPKDRFSAERLKGVDSTLKIQPAELGDSAVYLCASSWGGTGYQPQHFGDGTRLSIL.

As DNA, the CDR3 is TGTGCCAGCTCACCCCGGACAGGGGAGGGCTATGGCTACACCTTC. It yields the protein CASSPRTGEGYGYTF. The chain joins TRBV18 to TRBJ1-2; 9 nucleotides match TRBD1. Germline V gene data show CDR1 as KGHSH and CDR2 as LQKENI. The CDR3 covers 15 residues. The ends lost 3 bases at V and 4 bases at J; junction bases unmatched: 6.

The chain employs TRBV28 and TRBJ2-7; D unresolved. The CDR3 covers 12 residues. CDR1 and CDR2 (germline): MDHEN, SYDVKM. With 5 bases removed from V and 4 bases from J, the gap between germline ends came to 9 bases. CDR3 DNA: TGTGCCAGCAGTCCCGTCGCGTACGAGCAGTACTTC. Translation: CASSPVAYEQYF.

This clone was found a few times. The J gene is TRBJ2-7, the V gene TRBV6-8; 8 positions agree with TRBD1. Unmatched junction bases numbered 8, after V lost 6 bases and J lost 4 bases. The CDR3 length is 14 residues. CDR1 and CDR2 (germline): MNHGY, SAAAGT. CDR3 sequence reads: CASSRDRRRYEQYF. In DNA, the CDR3 is TGTGCCAGCAGCCGGGACAGGCGAAGGTACGAGCAGTACTTC.

The V and J genes are TRBV19 and TRBJ2-7; 8 positions agree with TRBD1. CDR3 length: 14 amino acids. Germline loops: CDR1 LNHDA, CDR2 SQIVND (reference sequence). V dropped 3 bases and J dropped 5; count of bases not matched to a gene: 6. CDR3 loop: CASSIQGARDEQYF. The CDR3 DNA is TGTGCCAGTAGTATCCAGGGGGCGCGGGACGAGCAGTACTTC.

This sequence joins TRBV10-2 and TRBJ1-2; TRBD1 aligns across 11 bases. The germline V gene encodes CDR1 WSHSY and CDR2 SAAADI. V trimming: 0 bases; J trimming: 5 bases; junction bases outside the gene matches: 11. This CDR3 region has 18 residues. Written as DNA, the CDR3 is TGCGCCAGCAGTGAGTCCCCGGACAGGGGGCTCGCGTTATATGGCTACACCTTC. Translating it yields CASSESPDRGLALYGYTF.

This clone was seen only a few times. V usage is TRBV28 and J usage is TRBJ2-7; 9 bases map to TRBD2. V lost 8 bases and J lost 3; bases outside the gene matches: 14. The CDR3 loop spans 16 amino acids. Germline loops: CDR1 MDHEN, CDR2 SYDVKM. The CDR3 sequence is CASSSAGTSRFYEQYF. The CDR3 coding sequence is TGTGCCAGCTCCTCGGCCGGGACTAGCAGGTTCTACGAGCAGTACTTC. The full variable domain, with the rest looked up from reference TRBV28 and TRBJ2-7, is DVKVTQSSRYLVKRTGEKVFLECVQDMDHENMFWYRQDPGLGLRLIYFSYDVKMKEKGDIPEGYSVSREKKERFSLILESASTNQTSMYLCASSSAGTSRFYEQYFGPGTRLTVT.

The chain is built from TRBV28 and TRBJ1-5; the match to TRBD1 covers 7 bases. J lost 5 bases, V lost 4 bases, and 8 bases had no gene match. The germline V gene has CDR1 MDHEN and CDR2 SYDVKM. The CDR3 has 15 residues. The CDR3 DNA is TGTGCCAGCAGTTCGGGGACAGTGGGCCATCAGCCCCAGCATTTT. As protein: CASSSGTVGHQPQHF.

In this sample, this clone turned up a few times. The chain is built from TRBV30 and TRBJ1-1; 9 bases agree with TRBD1. The length of the CDR3 is 14 residues. Germline V gene sequence: CDR1 GTSNPN, CDR2 SVGIG (reference sequence). V lost 0 bases, J lost 6 bases, and 5 bases stayed unmatched. The CDR3 here is CAWSVMGDRAEAFF. The DNA of the CDR3 is TGTGCCTGGAGTGTAATGGGGGACAGGGCTGAAGCTTTCTTT. Supplemented by reference TRBV30 and TRBJ1-1, the full variable domain reads SQTIHQWPATLVQPVGSPLSLECTVEGTSNPNLYWYRQAAGRGLQLLFYSVGIGQISSEVPQNLSASRPQDRQFILSSKKLLLSDSGFYLCAWSVMGDRAEAFFGQGTRLTVV.

The rearrangement links TRBV19 to TRBJ2-3; D not certain. The CDR3 totals 12 residues. V was trimmed by 5 bases and J by 1 base, leaving 4 bases between them. Germline CDR1 reads LNHDA; CDR2 reads SQIVND (reference sequence). CDR3 coding DNA: TGTGCCAGTAGTCCGCGCACAGATACGCAGTATTTT. This gives the protein CASSPRTDTQYF. Combining the CDR3 with reference TRBV19 and TRBJ2-3 gives the whole variable domain DGGITQSPKYLFRKEGQNVTLSCEQNLNHDAMYWYRQDPGQGLRLIYYSQIVNDFQKGDIAEGYSVSREKKESFPLTVTSAQKNPTAFYLCASSPRTDTQYFGPGTRLTVL.

The chain combines TRBV7-2 with TRBJ1-2; D gene uncertain. The V and J ends lost 3 bases and 3 bases respectively, with 8 bases between them. The V gene's germline CDR1 is SGHTA and CDR2 FQGNSA. The CDR3 runs 13 residues. The CDR3 reads CASSFNPYYGYTF. Written as DNA, the CDR3 is TGTGCCAGCAGCTTTAACCCCTACTATGGCTACACCTTC.